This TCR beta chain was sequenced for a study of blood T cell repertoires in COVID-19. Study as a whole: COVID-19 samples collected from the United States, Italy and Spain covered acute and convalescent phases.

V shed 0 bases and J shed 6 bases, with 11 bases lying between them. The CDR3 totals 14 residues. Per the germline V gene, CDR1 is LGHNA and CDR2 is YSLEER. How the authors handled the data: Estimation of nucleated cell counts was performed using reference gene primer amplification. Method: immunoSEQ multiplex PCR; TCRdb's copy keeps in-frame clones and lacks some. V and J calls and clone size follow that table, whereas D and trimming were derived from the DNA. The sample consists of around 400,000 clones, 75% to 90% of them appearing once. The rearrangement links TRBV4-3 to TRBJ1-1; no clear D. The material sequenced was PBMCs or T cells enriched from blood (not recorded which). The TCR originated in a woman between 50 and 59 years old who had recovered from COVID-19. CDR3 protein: CASSQDSGGAEAFF. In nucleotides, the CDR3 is TGCGCCAGCAGCCAAGATTCTGGCGGGGCTGAAGCTTTCTTT.